What follows are 16 T cell receptor beta chains derived from one specimen sequenced in a study of siplizumab effects on memory and regulatory T cells. Sequenced by immunoSEQ multiplex PCR; TCRdb stores in-frame clones only, minus some. Of tens of thousands of clones listed, roughly 90% are singletons. The sequenced sample consisted of naive CD4+ T cells sorted from blood. The receptors originated from a human donor in good health.

The chain recombines TRBV6-5 with TRBJ2-7; 7 bases match TRBD2. Germline loops: CDR1 MNHEY, CDR2 SVGAGI. The length of the CDR3 is 15 residues. The J segment lost 2 bases and the V segment lost 6 bases, leaving 10 bases of the junction unmatched. CDR3 bases: TGTGCCAGCAGGGGGAGCGGGGCGGCCCCCTACGAGCAGTACTTC. Translating gives CASRGSGAAPYEQYF.

The rearrangement links TRBV5-1 to TRBJ1-4; D is unclear. The CDR3 has 13 residues. Trimming took off 0 bases at V and 6 bases at J, with 6 bases between the two ends. Germline assignment: CDR1 SGHRS and CDR2 YFSETQ. This chain's CDR3 is CASSLDADEKLFF. CDR3 in DNA: TGCGCCAGCAGCTTGGACGCCGATGAAAAACTGTTTTTT.

This clone was observed once. V and J are TRBV5-1 and TRBJ2-5; tentatively, D is TRBD1 (6 bases). There are 16 residues in the CDR3. The V and J ends lost 0 bases and 2 bases respectively, with 14 bases between them. Germline V gives CDR1 SGHRS, CDR2 YFSETQ. The CDR3 protein is CASSLARTRGQETQYF. CDR3 in DNA: TGCGCCAGCAGCTTGGCCCGGACCAGGGGTCAAGAGACCCAGTACTTC. Full variable domain (rest looked up from reference TRBV5-1 and TRBJ2-5): KAGVTQTPRYLIKTRGQQVTLSCSPISGHRSVSWYQQTPGQGLQFLFEYFSETQRNKGNFPGRFSGRQFSNSRSEMNVSTLELGDSALYLCASSLARTRGQETQYFGPGTRLLVL.

The chain links TRBV11-2 to TRBJ1-6; D remains ambiguous. In germline, CDR1 is SGHAT, CDR2 FQNNGV. V lost 5 bases, J lost 10 bases, and 27 bases lay in between. This CDR3 region has 18 residues. CDR3 nucleotide sequence: TGTGCCAGCAGCCCCCTGAAAACGGTGGGAACAGTCCGATCACCCCTCCACTTT. Translating gives CASSPLKTVGTVRSPLHF.

This clone was observed a few times. The chain is built from TRBV4-2 and TRBJ1-5; D gene uncertain. Trimming left V 0 bases short and J 6 bases short, with 3 bases between. Germline assignment: CDR1 LGHNA and CDR2 YNFKEQ. This CDR3 has 12 amino acids. The CDR3 nucleotides are TGTGCCAGCAGCCAAGAAGGTCAGCCCCAGCATTTT. This translates into CASSQEGQPQHF.

The genes are TRBV4-1 and TRBJ1-4; unclear D gene. The CDR3 spans 17 residues. Germline CDR1 MGHRA, CDR2 YSYEKL. Trimming shortened V by 0 bases and J by 1 base, and 12 bases separated the two germline ends. The CDR3 bases are TGCGCCAGCAGCCAAGAAGATATTCGCGTAACTAATGAAAAACTGTTTTTT. Translation: CASSQEDIRVTNEKLFF.

The chain combines TRBV27 with TRBJ1-5, with 7 bases fitting TRBD1. CDR1 is MNHEY and CDR2 is SMNVEV in the germline V gene (reference sequence). CDR3 length equals 17 residues. V gave up 8 bases and J gave up 2 bases; unmatched junction bases: 15. The CDR3 sequence is CASDQKTGHSRNQPQHF. DNA of the CDR3: TGTGCCAGCGATCAGAAGACAGGGCACAGTCGCAATCAGCCCCAGCATTTT.

The V and J genes are TRBV28 and TRBJ2-3; 14 nucleotides agree with TRBD2. J lost 7 bases, V lost 4 bases, and 19 bases had no gene match. Germline V gene lookup returns CDR1 MDHEN and CDR2 SYDVKM. CDR3 size: 20 residues. In DNA form, the CDR3 reads TGTGCCAGCAGTTACAGGCTATTCGGGGGACTAGCGGGAGCGGGGAATACGCAGTATTTT. Its translation: CASSYRLFGGLAGAGNTQYF.

For the CDR3, the DNA is TGCGCCAGCAGCTTAACAGGTGGTCTGGGGGCCAACGTCCTGACTTTC. This encodes CASSLTGGLGANVLTF. This chain connects TRBV5-1 to TRBJ2-6, with TRBD1 as a possible D gene (5 bases). Trimming shortened V by 2 bases and J by 4 bases, and 13 bases separated the two germline ends. The CDR3 is 16 amino acids. Germline V gives CDR1 SGHRS, CDR2 YFSETQ.

The chain is built from TRBV11-3 and TRBJ2-7; D remains unclear. The CDR3 contains 19 residues. CDR1 is SGHNT and CDR2 is YENEEA in the germline V gene. V dropped 4 bases and J dropped 0 bases, with 25 bases sitting between them. CDR3: CASSSRAVSPLDFSYEQYF. The DNA for the CDR3 is TGTGCCAGCAGCTCGAGAGCAGTATCCCCTCTTGATTTCTCCTACGAGCAGTACTTC.

The chain links TRBV7-3 to TRBJ2-2; TRBD1 matches at 7 bases. The germline gives CDR1 SGHTA, CDR2 FQGTGA. The CDR3 consists of 14 residues. After removal of 5 bases from V and 6 bases from J, the junction contained 6 bases not matched to a gene. The CDR3 is CASSRTGVSGELFF. The DNA of the CDR3 is TGTGCCAGCAGCCGTACAGGGGTTTCCGGGGAGCTGTTTTTT.

V is TRBV23-1 and J is TRBJ1-2; unclear D gene. TRBV23-1 is assigned to the ORF class and has an uncertain function. This CDR3 has 15 amino acids. The germline V and J ends were trimmed by 4 bases and 7 bases, with 19 bases remaining between them. In DNA, the CDR3 is TGCGCCAGCAGTCGCGCGGGGTTAGGGTTCAGTGGCTACACCTTC. Protein: CASSRAGLGFSGYTF.

This rearrangement joins TRBV18 to TRBJ2-2; the D is unclear. The CDR3 runs to 13 residues. Trimming stripped 2 bases from V and 2 bases from J, with 3 bases between. In germline, CDR1 is KGHSH, CDR2 LQKENI. CDR3 in amino acids: CASSPINTGELFF. CDR3 in DNA: TGTGCCAGCTCACCAATCAACACCGGGGAGCTGTTTTTT.

The chain uses TRBV9 and TRBJ2-2; possibly TRBD2 for D (5 bases). Germline CDR1 and CDR2: SGDLS and YYNGEE. The CDR3 totals 15 residues. V was trimmed by 0 bases and J by 5 bases, leaving 11 bases between them. CDR3 region: CASSVGSPGTGELFF. The DNA for the CDR3 is TGTGCCAGCAGCGTAGGATCTCCGGGGACCGGGGAGCTGTTTTTT.

The chain has TRBV27 and TRBJ2-5; D uncertain. The V end was cut by 1 base, the J end by 0 bases, with 9 bases between. In germline, CDR1 is MNHEY, CDR2 SMNVEV (reference sequence). This CDR3 comprises 15 residues. The CDR3 is CASSLLSANQETQYF. The CDR3 DNA is TGTGCCAGCAGTTTATTATCAGCCAACCAAGAGACCCAGTACTTC.

In its sample, this clone was seen once. V is TRBV5-1 and J is TRBJ2-3; D remains ambiguous. V was trimmed by 2 bases and J by 6 bases, leaving 10 bases between them. CDR1 SGHRS and CDR2 YFSETQ come from the germline V gene. The CDR3 runs to 13 residues. This CDR3 reads CASSLEVSDTQYF. CDR3 nucleotides: TGCGCCAGCAGCTTAGAAGTGTCGGATACGCAGTATTTT.